This record covers a single T cell receptor beta chain. Libraries were prepared by immunoSEQ multiplex PCR; TCRdb keeps only in-frame clonotypes and omits some of them. Among tens of thousands of clones listed, about 86% were seen once. The sample originates from a study of blood T cell repertoires in COVID-19. At the level of the study: Sources were T cells, B-cell-depleted T cells, or PBMCs; the material itself was cDNA or gDNA.

In germline, CDR1 is SNHLY, CDR2 FYNNEI. With 10 bases removed from V and 0 bases from J, the gap between germline ends came to 12 bases. The CDR3 extends over 13 amino acids. This TCR came from a man aged 35 to 55 with acute or convalescent COVID-19. The material sequenced was peripheral blood. The J gene is TRBJ1-1, the V gene TRBV2, with no clear D. The CDR3 bases are TGTGCCACCCGGACGGGATTGAACACTGAAGCTTTCTTT. This translates into CATRTGLNTEAFF.